Following are 19 T cell receptor beta chains from one sample sequenced in a study of cytomegalovirus exposure and HLA in healthy donors. 13 Jbeta primers and 60 Vbeta primers were used for the PCR. Libraries were prepared by immunoSEQ multiplex PCR; TCRdb keeps only in-frame clonotypes and omits some of them. This sample's table reports 150,000 to 200,000 clones. The sequenced sample consisted of PBMCs. The receptors shown here come from a man aged 30 to 39 in good health and CMV-seronegative.

The chain has TRBV7-3 and TRBJ2-5, with D maybe TRBD1 (5 bases). The end of the DNA aligns better with TRBJ2-7, so the J call may be wrong. The CDR3 is made up of 13 amino acids. Germline lookup yields CDR1 SGHTA and CDR2 FQGTGA. The CDR3 DNA reads as TGTGCCAGCAGCTTAGCATCAGGGAACGAGCAGTACTTC. Amino acids: CASSLASGNEQYF.

This chain connects TRBV10-1 to TRBJ2-1; 7 positions match TRBD2. Germline CDR1 and CDR2: WNHNN and SYGVQD (reference sequence). This CDR3 has 14 residues. V dropped 2 bases and J dropped 10; count of bases not matched to a gene: 8. This CDR3 reads CASSEGGSRPEQFF. The CDR3 DNA reads TGCGCCAGCAGTGAGGGCGGGAGTCGCCCGGAGCAGTTCTTC.

V usage is TRBV11-3 and J usage is TRBJ2-5, with D possibly matching TRBD2 (5 bases). CDR3 size: 16 residues. Trimming pared 0 bases from V and 2 bases from J, leaving 13 bases between. CDR1 SGHNT and CDR2 YENEEA come from the germline V gene. The CDR3 is CASSLDRVSGQETQYF. In DNA, the CDR3 is TGTGCCAGCAGCTTAGATAGGGTGTCGGGGCAAGAGACCCAGTACTTC.

V gene TRBV6-1 combines with J gene TRBJ2-1; D remains ambiguous. Germline loops: CDR1 MNHNS, CDR2 SASEGT. This CDR3 contains 12 residues. Trimming pared 5 bases from V and 3 bases from J, leaving 5 bases between. CDR3: CASSRLYNEQFF. The CDR3 DNA follows: TGTGCCAGCAGTAGACTCTACAATGAGCAGTTCTTC.

The rearrangement joins TRBV29-1 to TRBJ1-5; D is possibly TRBD1 (6 bases). V was trimmed by 4 bases and J by 4 bases, leaving 11 bases between them. This CDR3 has 13 residues. Germline values: CDR1 SQVTM, CDR2 ANQGSEA. The CDR3 DNA is TGCAGCGTTGGAGGAACAGGGAATCAGCCCCAGCATTTT. It is translated as CSVGGTGNQPQHF.

Turning to this clone: An end of the junction does not agree with germline; a read error may underlie this. The chain recombines TRBV10-3 with TRBJ2-7; a possible D gene is TRBD2 (6 bases). Germline CDR1 is ENHRY and CDR2 is SYGVKD. This CDR3 is 16 amino acids long. The CDR3 nucleotides read TGTGCCAGCAGTGAAAGTCACGGGGGAGGCTCCTACGAGCAGTACTTC. Residues: CASSESHGGGSYEQYF.

This chain uses TRBV15 with TRBJ1-2; no clear D gene. Trimming stripped 1 base from V and 4 bases from J, with 7 bases between. The CDR3 has 13 residues. Germline V gives CDR1 LNHNV, CDR2 YYDKDF (reference sequence). CDR3 residues: CATSRASSYGYTF. The CDR3 DNA sequence: TGTGCCACCAGCAGAGCTAGTTCCTATGGCTACACCTTC.

The V and J genes are TRBV28 and TRBJ2-7, with TRBD1 matching over 7 bases. From germline, CDR1 is MDHEN and CDR2 SYDVKM. V lost 8 bases and J lost 4; bases outside the gene matches: 5. The CDR3 has 12 amino acids. CDR3 sequence (DNA): TGTGCCAGCCGCCCAGGGGGTTACGAGCAGTACTTC. This gives the protein CASRPGGYEQYF.

In regard to this clone: This same CDR3 is encoded by further DNA sequences in the sample. V is TRBV20-1 and J is TRBJ1-2; D perhaps matches TRBD1 (6 bases). CDR1 is DFQATT, CDR2 SNEGSKA, per germline (reference sequence). The CDR3 is 11 amino acids. Trimming left V 5 bases short and J 3 bases short, with 7 bases between. The chain's CDR3 is CSARTDYGYTF. The CDR3 region has the DNA TGCAGTGCTCGGACAGACTATGGCTACACCTTC.

The CDR3 protein is CASSLGVDRAEKLFF. The CDR3 DNA follows: TGTGCCAGCAGCCTAGGGGTGGACAGGGCGGAAAAACTGTTTTTT. The V gene is TRBV11-2, the J gene TRBJ1-4; 8 nucleotides line up with TRBD1. Germline V gene lookup returns CDR1 SGHAT and CDR2 FQNNGV. V trimming: 5 bases; J trimming: 8 bases; junction bases outside the gene matches: 10. The CDR3 loop spans 15 amino acids.

The chain couples TRBV27 to TRBJ1-2, with D perhaps matching TRBD1 (6 bases). The CDR3 consists of 13 residues. CDR1 is MNHEY, CDR2 SMNVEV, per germline (reference sequence). Trimming removed 5 bases at V and 4 bases at J, with 11 bases between. CDR3 protein: CASSIRGGYGYTF. CDR3 in DNA: TGTGCCAGCAGTATCAGGGGTGGCTATGGCTACACCTTC.

This chain joins TRBV28 and TRBJ1-1; TRBD1 might be the D (5 bases). The V gene lost 4 bases and the J gene lost 0 bases, with 18 bases spanning the gap. CDR3 length: 17 amino acids. CDR1 is MDHEN, CDR2 SYDVKM, per germline. In DNA, the CDR3 is TGTGCCAGCAGTTCCCTCCAGCGGGGGTCCATGAACACTGAAGCTTTCTTT. Its protein product is CASSSLQRGSMNTEAFF.

This chain joins TRBV29-1 and TRBJ2-1, with D possibly matching TRBD1 (6 bases). Germline assignment: CDR1 SQVTM and CDR2 ANQGSEA. Trimming removed 0 bases at V and 12 bases at J, with 18 bases between. CDR3 size: 14 residues. DNA of the CDR3: TGCAGCGTTGAAGATCGGATTGGGGGCGCGGGGCAGTTCTTC. Translated, it gives CSVEDRIGGAGQFF.

The rearrangement uses TRBV7-2 and TRBJ2-3, with 13 bases identical to TRBD2. The CDR3 consists of 16 residues. With V trimmed by 4 bases and J by 6 bases, 7 bases remained unmatched. Germline V CDR1 and CDR2: SGHTA, FQGNSA. The CDR3 here is CASSSGTSGMGDTQYF. In DNA, the CDR3 is TGTGCCAGCAGCTCCGGGACTAGCGGGATGGGGGATACGCAGTATTTT.

V and J are TRBV2 and TRBJ1-4; TRBD1 is a possible D gene (5 bases). Germline loops: CDR1 SNHLY, CDR2 FYNNEI. CDR3 length: 12 residues. The CDR3 loop is CGTQGINEKLFF. The CDR3 region has the DNA TGTGGGACGCAGGGAATTAACGAAAAACTGTTTTTT. The variable domain in full, with the rest retrieved from reference TRBV2 and TRBJ1-4, is EPEVTQTPSHQVTQMGQEVILRCVPISNHLYFYWYRQILGQKVEFLVSFYNNEISEKSEIFDDQFSVERPDGSNFTLKIRSTKLEDSAMYFCGTQGINEKLFFGSGTQLSVL.

CDR3 protein: CASSPPQNTEAFF. The CDR3 nucleotides read TGTGCCAGCTCACCACCCCAGAACACTGAAGCTTTCTTT. V and J are TRBV18 and TRBJ1-1; D unclear. V dropped 0 bases and J dropped 1 base, with 3 bases sitting between them. CDR3 length: 13 residues. In germline, CDR1 is KGHSH, CDR2 LQKENI.

A remark on this clone: Other DNA sequences from this sample encode an identical CDR3 as well. V and J are TRBV15 and TRBJ1-5; 7 bases agree with TRBD1. The CDR3 is 18 amino acids. Germline trimming cut 5 bases from V and 0 bases from J; bases unmatched to any gene: 13. CDR1 LNHNV and CDR2 YYDKDF come from the germline V gene (reference sequence). CDR3 protein: CATSQRDSSVYSNQPQHF. In nucleotides, the CDR3 is TGTGCCACCAGCCAACGGGACAGTTCTGTTTATAGCAATCAGCCCCAGCATTTT. Based on the CDR3 plus reference TRBV15 and TRBJ1-5, the full variable domain is DAMVIQNPRYQVTQFGKPVTLSCSQTLNHNVMYWYQQKSSQAPKLLFHYYDKDFNNEADTPDNFQSRRPNTSFCFLDIRSPGLGDTAMYLCATSQRDSSVYSNQPQHFGDGTRLSIL.

In DNA, the CDR3 is TGTGCCTGGAGAATGACAGGCGTGCATCAGCCCCAGCATTTT. Amino acid sequence: CAWRMTGVHQPQHF. This chain uses TRBV30 with TRBJ1-5, with D possibly matching TRBD1 (6 bases). The germline V gene encodes CDR1 GTSNPN and CDR2 SVGIG (reference sequence). V shed 3 bases and J shed 5 bases, with 14 bases lying between them. The CDR3 has 14 amino acids.

The rearrangement uses TRBV5-1 and TRBJ2-5; D not resolved. Matching the DNA end better, TRBJ2-7 makes the J call doubtful. Germline V gene data show CDR1 as SGHRS and CDR2 as YFSETQ. CDR3 length: 14 residues. CDR3 nucleotide sequence: TGCGCCAGCAGCTTGGCCAGTAGCAACTACGAGCAGTACTTC. It translates to CASSLASSNYEQYF.